This T cell receptor (beta chain) was captured in a study of CD8 T cells in ankylosing spondylitis (dated by TCRdb to the late 2010s). About the investigation overall: To find TCR variants linked to disease, the study profiled T cell receptor beta repertoires in ankylosing spondylitis patients and healthy donors. In total, the full study cohort was made up of about 99 healthy donors and 20 to 25 ankylosing spondylitis patients. Peripheral blood was sampled, and synovial fluid was additionally collected from ankylosing spondylitis patients.

Ten or more counts support this clonotype. The clone's antigen remains unknown. Base qualities are not at hand, and no much larger clone is one base apart. Study-wide findings and limitations: The disease-linked clones had a CD8+ phenotype and were found at relatively low frequencies in peripheral blood. A TCR beta motif made up of several highly homologous amino acid variants appeared to be characteristic of blood from ankylosing spondylitis patients. Some TCR beta motif variants had previously been reported in synovial fluid and blood of reactive arthritis patients, which suggested common disease-initiation mechanisms. The disease-linked clones were reported as significantly enriched in matched synovial fluid samples from ankylosing spondylitis patients.

In the germline V gene (reference sequence), CDR1 corresponds to PRHDT and CDR2 to FYEKMQ. Ends trimmed: V by 6 bases, J by 6 bases; bases unmatched to a gene: 5. The CDR3 measures 15 amino acids from cysteine to phenylalanine. Left in the record is the CDR3 DNA by itself, 45 bases read in frame from the first base. The data were produced on an Illumina HiSeq 2500. TCR beta libraries were prepared by quantitative 5'-RACE with molecular barcodes. As for how the authors treated the data: To identify disease-linked TCR variants, a new computational method was used, one built on a probabilistic model of VDJ rearrangement. In-frame beta chains were kept once TCRdb had trimmed the public reads at Q25 with fastp and called clones with MiXCR. Every entry covers one CDR3 protein and lists the most common genes and DNA from its rows. The V and J calls here are based on TCRdb, not the publication. The sample table records 200,000 to 250,000 distinct CDR3 sequences; around 20% of these occur just once. The top ten clonotypes cover about 44% of the sample.

The V and J genes are TRBV13 and TRBJ2-1, with TRBD2 matching 13 junction bases. This sequence was found in a male donor with ankylosing spondylitis. The material sequenced was blood, either unsorted or a sorted T cell fraction (not recorded which). The CDR3 in this case is CASSFRLAGGNEQFF. In nucleotides, the sequence is TGTGCCAGCAGTTTCCGACTAGCGGGGGGCAATGAGCAGTTCTTC.